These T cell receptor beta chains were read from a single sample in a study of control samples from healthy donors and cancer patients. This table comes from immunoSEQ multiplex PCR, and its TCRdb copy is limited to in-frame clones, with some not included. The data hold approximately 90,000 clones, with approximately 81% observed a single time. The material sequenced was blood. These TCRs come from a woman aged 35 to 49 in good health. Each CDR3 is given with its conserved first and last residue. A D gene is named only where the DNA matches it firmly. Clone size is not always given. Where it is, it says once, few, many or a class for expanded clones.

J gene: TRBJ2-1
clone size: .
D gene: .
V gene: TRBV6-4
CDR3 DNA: TGTGCCAGCAGTGACGTTTACCCCTACAATGAGCAGTTCTTC
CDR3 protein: CASSDVYPYNEQFF

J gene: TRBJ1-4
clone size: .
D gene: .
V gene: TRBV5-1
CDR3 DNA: TGCGCCAGCAGCTTAGGTCGGTCCACCTCTGAATGGCGGGAAAAACTGTTTTTT
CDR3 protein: CASSLGRSTSEWREKLFF

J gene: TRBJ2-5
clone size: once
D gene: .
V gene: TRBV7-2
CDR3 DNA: TGTGCCAGCAGCTTATTGAGGACAGATACAGAGACCCAGTACTTC
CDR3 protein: CASSLLRTDTETQYF

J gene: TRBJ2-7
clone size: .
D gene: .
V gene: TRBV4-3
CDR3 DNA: TGCGCCAGCAGCCAAGATTTGAGGCCTCGGGAGCAGTACTTC
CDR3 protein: CASSQDLRPREQYF

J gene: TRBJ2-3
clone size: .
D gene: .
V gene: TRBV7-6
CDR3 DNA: TGTGCCAGCAGCTTTCTCAGTAGCACAGATACGCAGTATTTT
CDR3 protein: CASSFLSSTDTQYF

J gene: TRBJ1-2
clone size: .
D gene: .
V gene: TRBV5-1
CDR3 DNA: TGCGCCAGCAGCTCGGGACTGGAATATGGCTACACCTTC
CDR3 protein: CASSSGLEYGYTF

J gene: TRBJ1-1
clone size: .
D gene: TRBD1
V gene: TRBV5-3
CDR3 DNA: TGTGCCAGAAGCTTGGAGGACAGGGAAAGGAGAGACACTGAAGCTTTCTTT
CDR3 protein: CARSLEDRERRDTEAFF

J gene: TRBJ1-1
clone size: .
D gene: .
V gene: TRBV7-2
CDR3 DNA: TGTGCCAGCAGCGGAAGCCACAGGGCCTCCGCAAAAGCTTTCTTT
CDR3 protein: CASSGSHRASAKAFF

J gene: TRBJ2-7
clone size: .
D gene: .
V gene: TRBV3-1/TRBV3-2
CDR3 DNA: TGTGCCAGCAGCCAAGATGGAGGGCAGTACTTC
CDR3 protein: CASSQDGGQYF

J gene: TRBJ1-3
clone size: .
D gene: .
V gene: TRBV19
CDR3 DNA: TGTGCCAGTAGTATAGAGAGGCTGAACTCTGGAAACACCATATATTTT
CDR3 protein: CASSIERLNSGNTIYF

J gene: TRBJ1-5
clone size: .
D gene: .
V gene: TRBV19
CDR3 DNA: TGTGCCAGTAGTATAGTGCCGGATCAGCCCCAGCATTTT
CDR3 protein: CASSIVPDQPQHF

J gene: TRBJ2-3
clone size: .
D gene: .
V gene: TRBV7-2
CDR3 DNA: TGTGCCAGCAGCTCCCCGCAGGGCACAGATACGCAGTATTTT
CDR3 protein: CASSSPQGTDTQYF

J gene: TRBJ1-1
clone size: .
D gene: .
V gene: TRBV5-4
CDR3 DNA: TGTGCCAGCAGCCCGCTAGGTCCGGGGAACACTGAAGCTTTCTTT
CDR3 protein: CASSPLGPGNTEAFF

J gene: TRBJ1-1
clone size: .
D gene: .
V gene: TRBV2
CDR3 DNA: TGTGCCAGCACTTGGGGTCGGAACACTGAAGCTTTCTTT
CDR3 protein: CASTWGRNTEAFF

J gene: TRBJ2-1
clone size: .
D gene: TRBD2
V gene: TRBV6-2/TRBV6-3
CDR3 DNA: TGTGCCAGCAGTCTAGCGGGGGCTGGCAATGAGCAGTTCTTC
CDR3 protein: CASSLAGAGNEQFF

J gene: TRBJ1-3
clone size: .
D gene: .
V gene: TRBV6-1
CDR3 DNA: TGTGCCAGCAGTGAGGGGGGCAGCTCTGGAAACACCATATATTTT
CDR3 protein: CASSEGGSSGNTIYF

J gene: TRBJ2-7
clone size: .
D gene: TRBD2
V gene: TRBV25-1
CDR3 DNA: TGTGCCAGCAGTCTGCCGGGGGGGCGCGACGAGCAGTACTTC
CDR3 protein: CASSLPGGRDEQYF

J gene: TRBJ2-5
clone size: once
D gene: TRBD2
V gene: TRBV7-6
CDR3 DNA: TGTGCCAGCAGCTCCTTGGCGGGGGGGTTGGAGACCCAGTACTTC
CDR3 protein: CASSSLAGGLETQYF

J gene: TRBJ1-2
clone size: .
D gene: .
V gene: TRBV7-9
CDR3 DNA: TGTGCCAGCAGAAACAGTGATGGCTACACCTTC
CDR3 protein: CASRNSDGYTF

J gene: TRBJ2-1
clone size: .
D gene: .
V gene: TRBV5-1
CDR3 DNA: TGCGCCAGCAGCTTAGGAGGGGGGAGCTCCTACAATGAGCAGTTCTTC
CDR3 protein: CASSLGGGSSYNEQFF

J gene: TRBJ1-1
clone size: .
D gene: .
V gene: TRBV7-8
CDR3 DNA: TGTGCCAGCAGCGCCAGGACAGCCACTGAAGCTTTCTTT
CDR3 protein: CASSARTATEAFF

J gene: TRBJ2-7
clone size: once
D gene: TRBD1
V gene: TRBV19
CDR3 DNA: TGTGCCAGTAGTATGGCAGGGGGAAGCGAGCAGTACTTC
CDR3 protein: CASSMAGGSEQYF

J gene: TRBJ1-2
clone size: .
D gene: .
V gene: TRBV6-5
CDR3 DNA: TGTGCCAGCAGTCGTACGGAGGCTTTAGGTTATGGCTACACCTTC
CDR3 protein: CASSRTEALGYGYTF

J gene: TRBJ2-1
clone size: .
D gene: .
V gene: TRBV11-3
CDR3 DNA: TGTGCCAGCAGTCCCTTCCACTATACCGTCGATGAGCAGTTCTTC
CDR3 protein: CASSPFHYTVDEQFF

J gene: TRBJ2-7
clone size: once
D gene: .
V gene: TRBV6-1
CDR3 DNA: TGTGCCAGCAGTGAAGGCTACGAGCAGTACTTC
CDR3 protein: CASSEGYEQYF

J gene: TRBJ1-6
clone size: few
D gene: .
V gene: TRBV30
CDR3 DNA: TGTGCCTGGAGTGGACAGGTAGAATCACCCCTCCACTTT
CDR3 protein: CAWSGQVESPLHF

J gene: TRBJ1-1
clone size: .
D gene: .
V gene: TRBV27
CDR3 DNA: TGTGCCAGCAGGAAGACAGGCCTGAACACTGAAGCTTTCTTT
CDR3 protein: CASRKTGLNTEAFF

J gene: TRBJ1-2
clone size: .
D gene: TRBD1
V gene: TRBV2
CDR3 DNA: TGTGCCAGCAGTGAAAAACAGGGGTTCTATGGCTACACCTTC
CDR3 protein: CASSEKQGFYGYTF

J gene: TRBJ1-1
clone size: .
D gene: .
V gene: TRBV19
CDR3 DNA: TGTGCCAGTAGTAAAGGGACCCAGAACACTGAAGCTTTCTTT
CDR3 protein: CASSKGTQNTEAFF

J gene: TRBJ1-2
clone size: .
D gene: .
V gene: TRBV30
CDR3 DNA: TGTGCCTGGAGTGTAGGCTCTGGACGGGACTTCTATGGCTACACCTTC
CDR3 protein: CAWSVGSGRDFYGYTF

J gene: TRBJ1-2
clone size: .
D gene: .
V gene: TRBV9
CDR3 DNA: TGTGCCAGCAGCGTAGGGGAAGTGGGCTACACCTTC
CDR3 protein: CASSVGEVGYTF

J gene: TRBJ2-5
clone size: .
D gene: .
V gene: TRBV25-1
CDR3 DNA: TGTGCCAGCAGTACAGCAATCCAAGAGACCCAGTACTTC
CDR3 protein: CASSTAIQETQYF

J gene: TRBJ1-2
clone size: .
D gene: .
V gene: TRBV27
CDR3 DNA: TGTGCCAGCAGTTTGACAGTTCCCGTGGGAAATGGCTACACCTTC
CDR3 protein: CASSLTVPVGNGYTF

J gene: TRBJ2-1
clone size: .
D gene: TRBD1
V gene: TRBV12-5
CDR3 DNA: TGTGCTAGTGGTTTCGCATCCGGGACAGGGGGCATGAATGAGCAGTTCTTC
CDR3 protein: CASGFASGTGGMNEQFF

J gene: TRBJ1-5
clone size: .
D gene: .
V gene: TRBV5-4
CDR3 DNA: TGTGCCAGCAGCTCAAGCCCGGGTGAGCAGCCCCAGCATTTT
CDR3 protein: CASSSSPGEQPQHF

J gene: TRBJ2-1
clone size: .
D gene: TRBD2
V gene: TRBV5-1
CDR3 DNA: TGCGCCAGCAGCTTGGGTCTAGCGGGGGAGACGAATGAGCAGTTCTTC
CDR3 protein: CASSLGLAGETNEQFF

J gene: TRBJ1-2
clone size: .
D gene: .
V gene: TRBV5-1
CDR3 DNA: TGCGCCAGCAGCCCCTGGGGGGGGCAGAACTATGGCTACACCTTC
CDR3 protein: CASSPWGGQNYGYTF

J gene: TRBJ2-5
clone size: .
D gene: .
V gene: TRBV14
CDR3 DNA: TGTGCCAGCAGCCCGCTTGTTGCGAACCAAGAGACCCAGTACTTC
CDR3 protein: CASSPLVANQETQYF

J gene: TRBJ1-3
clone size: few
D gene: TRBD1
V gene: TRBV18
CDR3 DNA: TGTGCCAGCTCACCGGGCCGGACAGGGTCTGGAAACACCATATATTTT
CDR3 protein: CASSPGRTGSGNTIYF

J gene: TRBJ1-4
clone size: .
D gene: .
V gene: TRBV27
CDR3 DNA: TGTGCCAGCAGTCCACTTATGAGGGAAAAACTGTTTTTT
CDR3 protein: CASSPLMREKLFF

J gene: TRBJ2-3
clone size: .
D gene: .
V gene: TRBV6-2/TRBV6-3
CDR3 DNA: TGTGCCAGCAGTTACGACCTACATACGCAGTATTTT
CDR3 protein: CASSYDLHTQYF

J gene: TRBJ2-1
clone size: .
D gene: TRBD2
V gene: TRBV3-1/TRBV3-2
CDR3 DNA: TGTGCCAGCAGCCAAGTCGGGGTAGCGGGGATCAATGAGCAGTTCTTC
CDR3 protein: CASSQVGVAGINEQFF

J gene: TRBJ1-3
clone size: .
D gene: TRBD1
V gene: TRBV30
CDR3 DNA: TGTGCCTGGAGTCCCGACAGGGCGAGCTCTGGAAACACCATATATTTT
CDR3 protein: CAWSPDRASSGNTIYF

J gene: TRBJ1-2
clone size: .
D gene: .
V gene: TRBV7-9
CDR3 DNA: TGTGCCAGCAGCCCAGCGGGTGGCTACACCTTC
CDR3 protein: CASSPAGGYTF

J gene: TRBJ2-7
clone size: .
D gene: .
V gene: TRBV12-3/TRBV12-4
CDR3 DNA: TGTGCCAGCACCCTGGGGGTCTCCTACGAGCAGTACTTC
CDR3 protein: CASTLGVSYEQYF

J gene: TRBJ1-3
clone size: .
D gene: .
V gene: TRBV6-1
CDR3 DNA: TGTGCCAGCAGTGAAACAGGAAACACCATATATTTT
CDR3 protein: CASSETGNTIYF

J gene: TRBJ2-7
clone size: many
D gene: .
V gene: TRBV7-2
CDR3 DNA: TGTGCCAGCAGCTTCTATAACGGGGTTGAGCAGTACTTC
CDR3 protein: CASSFYNGVEQYF

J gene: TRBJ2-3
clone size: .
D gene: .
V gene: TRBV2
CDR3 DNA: TGTGCCAGCAGTGAAAACAGGGGCACAGATACGCAGTATTTT
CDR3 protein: CASSENRGTDTQYF

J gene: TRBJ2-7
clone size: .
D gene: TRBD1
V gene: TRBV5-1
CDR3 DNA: TGCGCCAGCAGCCTGACAGGGGGCGCCTACGAGCAGTACTTC
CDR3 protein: CASSLTGGAYEQYF

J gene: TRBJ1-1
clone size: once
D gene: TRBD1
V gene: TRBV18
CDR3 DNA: TGTGCCAGCTCACGACAGGGACCGAACACTGAAGCTTTCTTT
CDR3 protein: CASSRQGPNTEAFF

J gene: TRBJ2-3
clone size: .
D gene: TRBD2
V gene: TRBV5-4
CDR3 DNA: TGTGCCAGCAGCTTACGGGGGGATAGCACAGATACGCAGTATTTT
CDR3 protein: CASSLRGDSTDTQYF

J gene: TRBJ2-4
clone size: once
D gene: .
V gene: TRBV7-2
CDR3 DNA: TGTGCCAGCAGCTTAGGGGGGGCAAACATTCAGTACTTC
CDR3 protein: CASSLGGANIQYF

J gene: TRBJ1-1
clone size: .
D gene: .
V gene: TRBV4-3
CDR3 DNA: TGCGCCAGCACCTACGGAACGAGGAACACTGAAGCTTTCTTT
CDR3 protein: CASTYGTRNTEAFF

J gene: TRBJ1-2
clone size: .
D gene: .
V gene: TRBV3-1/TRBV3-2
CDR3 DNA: TGTGCCAGCAGCCAAAAGGGTGGGAACTATGGCTACACCTTC
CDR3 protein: CASSQKGGNYGYTF

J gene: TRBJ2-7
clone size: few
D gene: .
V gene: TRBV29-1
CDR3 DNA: TGCAGCGTTGTACAGGGTTACGAGCAGTACTTC
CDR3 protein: CSVVQGYEQYF